Sequencing of this T cell receptor beta chain was carried out in a study of response to subunit inactivated influenza vaccine. TCRdb re-called the RT-PCR reads with MiXCR, one entry per CDR3 protein. The table records approximately 520,000 distinct CDR3 sequences, 16% of them present only once. This clonotype came up a few times. V dropped 3 bases and J dropped 7; count of bases not matched to a gene: 7. CDR3 length: 13 amino acids. CDR1 is DFQATT and CDR2 is SNEGSKA in the germline V gene (reference sequence). The chain has TRBV20-1 and TRBJ2-7, with TRBD1 matching over 9 bases. This TCR derives from a man in his fifties or sixties who received an inactivated influenza vaccine. The sequencing used CD4+ T cells sorted from PBMCs, collected around 2 years after vaccination. CDR3 loop: CSASRDRVGEQYF. CDR3 nucleotides: TGCAGTGCTAGTCGGGACAGGGTGGGAGAGCAGTACTTC.